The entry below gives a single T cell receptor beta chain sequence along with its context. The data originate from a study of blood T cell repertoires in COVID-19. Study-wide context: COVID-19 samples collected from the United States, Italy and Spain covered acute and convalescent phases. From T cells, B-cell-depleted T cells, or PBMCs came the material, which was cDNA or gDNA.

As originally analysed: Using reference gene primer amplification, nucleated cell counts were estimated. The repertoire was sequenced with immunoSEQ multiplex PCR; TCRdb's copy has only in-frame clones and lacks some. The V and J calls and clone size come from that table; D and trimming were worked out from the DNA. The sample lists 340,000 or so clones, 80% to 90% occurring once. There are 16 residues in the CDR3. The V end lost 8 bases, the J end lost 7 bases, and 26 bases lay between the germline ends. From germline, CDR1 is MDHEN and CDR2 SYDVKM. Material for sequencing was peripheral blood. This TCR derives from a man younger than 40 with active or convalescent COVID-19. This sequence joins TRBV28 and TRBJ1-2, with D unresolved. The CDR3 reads CASRGGLLPVFIGYTF. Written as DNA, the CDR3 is TGTGCCAGCCGCGGCGGACTTTTACCTGTTTTCATTGGCTACACCTTC.